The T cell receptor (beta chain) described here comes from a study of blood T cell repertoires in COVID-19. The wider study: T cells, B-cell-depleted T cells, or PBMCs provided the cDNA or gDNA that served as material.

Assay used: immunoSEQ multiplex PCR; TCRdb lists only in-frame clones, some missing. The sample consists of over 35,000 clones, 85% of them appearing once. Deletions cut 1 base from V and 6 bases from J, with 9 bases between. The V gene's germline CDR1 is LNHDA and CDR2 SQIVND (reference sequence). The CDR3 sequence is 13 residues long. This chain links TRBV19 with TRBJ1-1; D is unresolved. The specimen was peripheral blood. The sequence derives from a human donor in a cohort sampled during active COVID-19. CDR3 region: CASSIGGRAEAFF. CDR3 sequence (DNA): TGTGCCAGTAGTATAGGTGGGAGGGCTGAAGCTTTCTTT.